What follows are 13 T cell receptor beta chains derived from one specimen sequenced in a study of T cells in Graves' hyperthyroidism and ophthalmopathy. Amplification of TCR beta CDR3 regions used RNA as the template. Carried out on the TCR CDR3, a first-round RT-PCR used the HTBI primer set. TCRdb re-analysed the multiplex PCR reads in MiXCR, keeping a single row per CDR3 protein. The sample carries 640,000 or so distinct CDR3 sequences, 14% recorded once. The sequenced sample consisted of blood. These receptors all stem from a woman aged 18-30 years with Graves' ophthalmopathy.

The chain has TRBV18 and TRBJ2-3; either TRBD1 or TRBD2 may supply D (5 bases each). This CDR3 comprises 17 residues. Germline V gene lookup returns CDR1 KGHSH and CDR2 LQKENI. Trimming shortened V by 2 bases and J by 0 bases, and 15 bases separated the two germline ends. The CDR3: CASSPRDQAASTDTQYF. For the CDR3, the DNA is TGTGCCAGCTCACCAAGGGACCAGGCCGCTAGCACAGATACGCAGTATTTT.

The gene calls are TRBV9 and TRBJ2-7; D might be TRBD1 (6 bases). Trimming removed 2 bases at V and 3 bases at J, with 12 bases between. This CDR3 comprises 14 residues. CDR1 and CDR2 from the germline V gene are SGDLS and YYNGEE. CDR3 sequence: CASSVRDTNYEQYF. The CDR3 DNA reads TGTGCCAGCAGCGTCCGGGACACAAACTACGAGCAGTACTTC.

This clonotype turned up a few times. CDR3 in amino acids: CAWSRNEQYF. CDR3 bases: TGTGCCTGGAGTCGGAACGAGCAGTACTTC. The chain has TRBV30 and TRBJ2-7; D is ambiguous. The CDR3 extends over 10 amino acids. CDR1 is GTSNPN and CDR2 is SVGIG in the germline V gene (reference sequence). V lost 2 bases and J lost 5, with 4 bases in between.

CDR3 sequence: CSAWTGGSEKLFF. The CDR3 DNA sequence: TGCAGCGCTTGGACAGGGGGGAGTGAAAAACTGTTTTTT. V and J are TRBV29-1 and TRBJ1-4; 10 nucleotides agree with TRBD1. Losses at the gene ends were 7 bases for V and 7 bases for J; bases not matched to a gene: 6. Germline V gives CDR1 SQVTM, CDR2 ANQGSEA. The length of the CDR3 is 13 residues.

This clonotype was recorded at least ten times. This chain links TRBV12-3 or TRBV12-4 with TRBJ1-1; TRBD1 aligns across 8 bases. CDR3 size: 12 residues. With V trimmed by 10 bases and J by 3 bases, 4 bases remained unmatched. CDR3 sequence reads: CATGDRHTEAFF. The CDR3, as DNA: TGTGCCACTGGGGACAGGCACACTGAAGCTTTCTTT.

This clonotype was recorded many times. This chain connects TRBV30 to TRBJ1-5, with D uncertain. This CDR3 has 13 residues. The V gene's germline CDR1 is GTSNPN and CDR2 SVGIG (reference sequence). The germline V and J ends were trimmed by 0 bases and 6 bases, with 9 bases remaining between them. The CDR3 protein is CAWSVRYGQPQHF. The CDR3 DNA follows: TGTGCCTGGAGTGTTCGATACGGTCAGCCCCAGCATTTT.

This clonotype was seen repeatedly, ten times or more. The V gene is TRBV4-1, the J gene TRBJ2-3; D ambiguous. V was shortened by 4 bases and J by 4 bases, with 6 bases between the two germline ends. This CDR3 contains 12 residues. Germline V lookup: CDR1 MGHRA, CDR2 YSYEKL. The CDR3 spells CASSLPPDTQYF. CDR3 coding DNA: TGCGCCAGCAGCCTTCCCCCAGATACGCAGTATTTT.

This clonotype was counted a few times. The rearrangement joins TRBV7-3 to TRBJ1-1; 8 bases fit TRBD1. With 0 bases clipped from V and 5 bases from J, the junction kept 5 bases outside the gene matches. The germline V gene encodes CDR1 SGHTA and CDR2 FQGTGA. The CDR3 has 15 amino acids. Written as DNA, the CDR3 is TGTGCCAGCAGCTTAACTCAGGGGGCCAGGACTGAAGCTTTCTTT. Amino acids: CASSLTQGARTEAFF.

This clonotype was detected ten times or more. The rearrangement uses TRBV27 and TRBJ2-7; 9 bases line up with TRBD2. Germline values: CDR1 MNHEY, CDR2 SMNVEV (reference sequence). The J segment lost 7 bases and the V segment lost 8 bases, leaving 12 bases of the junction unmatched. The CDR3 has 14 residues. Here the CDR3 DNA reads TGTGCCAGCCTTAGGACTAGCGACTCTAGGGAGCAGTACTTC. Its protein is CASLRTSDSREQYF.

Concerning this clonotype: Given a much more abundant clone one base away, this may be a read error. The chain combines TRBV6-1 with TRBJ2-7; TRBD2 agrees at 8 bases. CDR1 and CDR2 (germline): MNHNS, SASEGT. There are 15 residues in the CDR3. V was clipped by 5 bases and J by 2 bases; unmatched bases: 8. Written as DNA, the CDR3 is TGTGCCAGCAGTACTTTAGCGGGATTCCCCTACGAGCAGTACTTC. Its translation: CASSTLAGFPYEQYF.

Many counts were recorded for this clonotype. For the CDR3, the DNA is TGTGCCAGCAGAAAACGACAGGGGGACTACAATGAGCAGTTCTTC. It encodes CASRKRQGDYNEQFF. The chain carries TRBV28 and TRBJ2-1; 9 positions match TRBD1. CDR1 is MDHEN, CDR2 SYDVKM, per germline. The CDR3 has 15 residues. V shed 6 bases and J 3 bases; nucleotides not matched to a gene: 6.

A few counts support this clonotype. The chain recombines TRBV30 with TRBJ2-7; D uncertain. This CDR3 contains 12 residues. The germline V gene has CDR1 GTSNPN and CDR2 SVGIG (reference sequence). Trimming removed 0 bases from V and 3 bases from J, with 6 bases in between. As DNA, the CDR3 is TGTGCCTGGAGTGTGTGGGTCTACGAGCAGTACTTC. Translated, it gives CAWSVWVYEQYF. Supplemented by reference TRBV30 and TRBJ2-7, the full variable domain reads SQTIHQWPATLVQPVGSPLSLECTVEGTSNPNLYWYRQAAGRGLQLLFYSVGIGQISSEVPQNLSASRPQDRQFILSSKKLLLSDSGFYLCAWSVWVYEQYFGPGTRLTVT.

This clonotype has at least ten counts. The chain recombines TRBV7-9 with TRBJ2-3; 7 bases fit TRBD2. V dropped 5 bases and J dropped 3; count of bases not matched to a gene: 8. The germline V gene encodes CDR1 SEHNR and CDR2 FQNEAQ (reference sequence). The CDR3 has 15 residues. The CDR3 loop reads CASSALAIGTDTQYF. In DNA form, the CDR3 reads TGTGCCAGCAGCGCACTAGCGATTGGGACAGATACGCAGTATTTT.